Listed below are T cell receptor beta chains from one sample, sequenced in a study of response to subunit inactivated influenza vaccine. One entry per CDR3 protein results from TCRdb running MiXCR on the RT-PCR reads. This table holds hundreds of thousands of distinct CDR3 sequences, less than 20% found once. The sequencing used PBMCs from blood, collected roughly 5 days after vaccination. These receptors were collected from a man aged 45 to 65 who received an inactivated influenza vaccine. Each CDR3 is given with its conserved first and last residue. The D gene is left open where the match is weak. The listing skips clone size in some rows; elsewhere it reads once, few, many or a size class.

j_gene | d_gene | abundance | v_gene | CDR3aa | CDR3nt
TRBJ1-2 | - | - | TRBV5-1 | CASSMEGGYGYTF | TGCGCCAGCAGCATGGAGGGGGGCTATGGCTACACCTTC
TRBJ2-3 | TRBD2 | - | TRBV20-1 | CSARMTSGRLTQYF | TGCAGTGCCCGCATGACTAGCGGGAGGCTGACGCAGTATTTT
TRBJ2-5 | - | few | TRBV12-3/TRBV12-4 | CASTTRRAGQETQYF | TGTGCCAGCACCACCCGGCGGGCGGGGCAAGAGACCCAGTACTTC
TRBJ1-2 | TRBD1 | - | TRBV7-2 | CASSSRQGGIFSYTF | TGTGCCAGCAGCTCGAGACAGGGTGGTATATTTAGCTACACCTTC
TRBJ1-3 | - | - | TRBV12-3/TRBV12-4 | CASRPTAGNTIYF | TGTGCCAGCAGGCCCACCGCTGGAAACACCATATATTTT
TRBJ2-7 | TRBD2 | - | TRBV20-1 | CSASELAGDEQYF | TGCAGTGCTAGTGAACTAGCGGGCGACGAGCAGTACTTC
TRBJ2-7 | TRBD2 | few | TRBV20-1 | CSARVTSGNYEQYF | TGCAGTGCTAGAGTAACTAGCGGGAACTACGAGCAGTACTTC
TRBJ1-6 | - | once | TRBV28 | CATQWVFYNSPLHF | TGTGCCACGCAATGGGTTTTTTATAATTCACCCCTCCACTTT
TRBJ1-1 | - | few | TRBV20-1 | CSARLDMNTEAFF | TGCAGTGCTAGACTGGATATGAACACTGAAGCTTTCTTT
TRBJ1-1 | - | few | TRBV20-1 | CSARDPFATEAFF | TGCAGTGCTAGAGATCCCTTTGCCACTGAAGCTTTCTTT
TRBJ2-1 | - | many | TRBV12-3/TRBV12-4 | CASSFGGKEQQFF | TGTGCCAGCAGTTTTGGAGGCAAAGAGCAGCAGTTCTTC
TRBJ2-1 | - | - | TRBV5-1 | CASSLSAGRYNEQFF | TGCGCCAGCAGCTTGTCTGCGGGGAGATACAATGAGCAGTTCTTC
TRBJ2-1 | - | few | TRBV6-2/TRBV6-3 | CASSMLRYNEQFF | TGTGCCAGCAGTATGTTAAGGTACAATGAGCAGTTCTTC
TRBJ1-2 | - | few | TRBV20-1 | CSARQGGDYGYTF | TGCAGTGCTAGACAGGGAGGGGACTATGGCTACACCTTC
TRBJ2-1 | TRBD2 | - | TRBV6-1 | CASSKTWTSGDEQFF | TGTGCCAGCAGCAAAACTTGGACTAGCGGGGATGAGCAGTTCTTC
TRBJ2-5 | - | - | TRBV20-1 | CSARDGGLETQYF | TGCAGTGCTAGAGATGGGGGACTGGAGACCCAGTACTTC
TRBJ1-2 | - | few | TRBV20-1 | CSAREGPSYGYTF | TGCAGTGCTAGAGAGGGGCCAAGCTATGGCTACACCTTC
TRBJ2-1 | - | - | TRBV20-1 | CSARVSGHAKLPNEQFF | TGCAGTGCTAGAGTCAGCGGACATGCCAAACTCCCTAATGAGCAGTTCTTC
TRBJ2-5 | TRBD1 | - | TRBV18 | CASSSTYPGQGRGQETQYF | TGTGCCAGCTCATCAACATACCCGGGACAGGGAAGGGGGCAAGAGACCCAGTACTTC
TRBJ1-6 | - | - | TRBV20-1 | CSARDFRDSPLHF | TGCAGTGCTAGAGATTTTCGGGATTCACCCCTCCACTTT
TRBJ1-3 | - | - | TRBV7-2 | CASSSTPSQRTGNTIYF | TGTGCCAGCAGCTCCACTCCTTCACAAAGGACTGGAAACACCATATATTTT
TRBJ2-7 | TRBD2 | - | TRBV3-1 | CASSTQAGLGEQYF | TGTGCCAGCAGCACGCAAGCGGGGTTAGGCGAGCAGTACTTC
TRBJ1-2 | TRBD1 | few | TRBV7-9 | CASSFRTGDYYGYTF | TGTGCCAGCAGCTTCAGGACAGGAGACTACTATGGCTACACCTTC
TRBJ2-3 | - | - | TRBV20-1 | CSARGPRDGLDTQYF | TGCAGTGCTAGAGGTCCCCGGGACGGTTTAGATACGCAGTATTTT
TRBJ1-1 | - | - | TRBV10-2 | CASSESTLGTEAFF | TGCGCCAGCAGTGAGAGTACACTCGGCACTGAAGCTTTCTTT
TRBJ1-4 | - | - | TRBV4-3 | CASSQERSEKLFF | TGCGCCAGCAGCCAAGAACGGAGTGAAAAACTGTTTTTT
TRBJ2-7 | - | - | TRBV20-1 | CSASLGYSGGEQYF | TGCAGTGCTAGTCTCGGGTATAGCGGTGGCGAGCAGTACTTC
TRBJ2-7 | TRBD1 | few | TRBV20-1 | CSARDPSRTGVSYEQYF | TGCAGTGCTAGAGATCCCTCCAGGACAGGGGTCTCCTACGAGCAGTACTTC
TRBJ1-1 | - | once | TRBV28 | CASSPRYGLAFGTEAFF | TGTGCCAGCAGTCCGAGGTATGGGCTGGCCTTTGGCACTGAAGCTTTCTTT
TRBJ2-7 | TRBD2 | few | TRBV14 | CASSPQERGASYEQYF | TGTGCCAGCAGCCCTCAAGAGCGGGGGGCATCCTACGAGCAGTACTTC
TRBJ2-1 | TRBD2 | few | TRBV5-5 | CASSPGLAGVGNEQFF | TGTGCCAGCAGCCCGGGACTAGCGGGAGTCGGCAATGAGCAGTTCTTC
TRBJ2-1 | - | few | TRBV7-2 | CASSSRASYNEQFF | TGTGCCAGCAGTTCGAGGGCCTCCTACAATGAGCAGTTCTTC
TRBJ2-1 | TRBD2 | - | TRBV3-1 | CASSPPASGIGREQFF | TGTGCCAGCAGCCCTCCAGCTAGCGGGATTGGTCGTGAGCAGTTCTTC
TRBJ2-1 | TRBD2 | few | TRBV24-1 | CATSTSGGANEQFF | TGTGCCACCAGTACTAGCGGGGGGGCGAATGAGCAGTTCTTC
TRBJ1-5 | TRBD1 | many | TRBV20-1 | CSARDARQGDQPQHF | TGCAGTGCTAGAGATGCCCGGCAGGGGGATCAGCCCCAGCATTTT
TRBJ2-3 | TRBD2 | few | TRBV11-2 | CASSLSGTVDTQYF | TGTGCCAGCAGCTTAAGCGGGACGGTAGATACGCAGTATTTT
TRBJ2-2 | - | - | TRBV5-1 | CASRTGAANTGELFF | TGCGCCAGCAGAACCGGGGCCGCGAACACCGGGGAGCTGTTTTTT
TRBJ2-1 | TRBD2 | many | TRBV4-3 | CASSSVAGMYNEQFF | TGCGCCAGCAGCTCAGTAGCGGGGATGTACAATGAGCAGTTCTTC
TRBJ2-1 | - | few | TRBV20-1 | CSARDPRGFEHNEQFF | TGCAGTGCTAGGGACCCCAGGGGTTTCGAACACAATGAGCAGTTCTTC
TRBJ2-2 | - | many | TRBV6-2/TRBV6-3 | CASSFNTGELFF | TGTGCCAGCAGTTTCAACACCGGGGAGCTGTTTTTT
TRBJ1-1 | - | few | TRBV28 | CASRIGSLGGTEAFF | TGTGCCAGCAGGATAGGGTCGTTGGGAGGGACTGAAGCTTTCTTT
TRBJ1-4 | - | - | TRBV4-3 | CASSQDPGTNEKLFF | TGCGCCAGCAGCCAAGATCCGGGAACTAATGAAAAACTGTTTTTT
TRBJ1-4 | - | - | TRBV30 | CAWSKQVEKLFF | TGTGCCTGGAGTAAACAGGTTGAAAAACTGTTTTTT
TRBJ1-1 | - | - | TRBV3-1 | CASSQELWNTEAFF | TGTGCCAGCAGCCAAGAACTGTGGAACACTGAAGCTTTCTTT
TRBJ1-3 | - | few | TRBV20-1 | CSARDLGSSGNTIYF | TGCAGTGCTAGAGATCTGGGTAGCTCTGGAAACACCATATATTTT
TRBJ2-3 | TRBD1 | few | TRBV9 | CASSALPGQGADTQYF | TGTGCCAGCAGCGCCCTTCCGGGACAGGGGGCAGATACGCAGTATTTT
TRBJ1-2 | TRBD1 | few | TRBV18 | CASSLVRLLGGQATGGYGYTF | TGTGCCAGCTCACTGGTCCGGTTATTAGGAGGACAGGCCACCGGGGGCTATGGCTACACCTTC
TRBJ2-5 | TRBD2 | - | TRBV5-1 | CASSPAFGLAGVGETQYF | TGCGCCAGCAGCCCGGCGTTTGGACTAGCGGGGGTCGGGGAGACCCAGTACTTC
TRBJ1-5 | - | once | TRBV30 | CAWTGDSNQPQHF | TGTGCCTGGACTGGAGATAGCAATCAGCCCCAGCATTTT
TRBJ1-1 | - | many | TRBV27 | CASSLTGTEKNTEAFF | TGTGCCAGCAGCTTAACCGGGACGGAGAAGAACACTGAAGCTTTCTTT
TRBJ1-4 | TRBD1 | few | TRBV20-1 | CSARALTGGRNDEKLFF | TGCAGTGCTAGAGCCCTCACAGGGGGCCGCAACGACGAAAAACTGTTTTTT
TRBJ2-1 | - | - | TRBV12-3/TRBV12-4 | CASSQTSGPRTYEQFF | TGTGCCAGCAGTCAAACCTCGGGCCCTCGGACCTATGAGCAGTTCTTC
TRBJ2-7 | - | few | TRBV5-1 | CASSLFWGSPYEQYF | TGCGCCAGCAGCTTGTTCTGGGGGTCCCCCTACGAGCAGTACTTC
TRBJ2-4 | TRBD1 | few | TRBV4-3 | CASSQRQGLNIQYF | TGCGCCAGCAGCCAGAGACAGGGATTAAACATTCAGTACTTC